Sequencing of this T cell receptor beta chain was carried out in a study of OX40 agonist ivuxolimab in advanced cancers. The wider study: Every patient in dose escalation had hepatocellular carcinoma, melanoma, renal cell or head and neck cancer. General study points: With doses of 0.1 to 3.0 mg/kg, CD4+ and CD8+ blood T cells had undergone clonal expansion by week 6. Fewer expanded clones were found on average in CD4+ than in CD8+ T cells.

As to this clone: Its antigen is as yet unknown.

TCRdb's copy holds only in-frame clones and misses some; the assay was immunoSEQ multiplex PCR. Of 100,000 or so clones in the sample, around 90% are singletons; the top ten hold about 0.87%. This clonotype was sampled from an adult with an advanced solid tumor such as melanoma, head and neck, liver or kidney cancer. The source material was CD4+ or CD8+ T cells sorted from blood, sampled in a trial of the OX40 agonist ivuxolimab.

The CDR3 DNA reads as TGTGCCAGCAGCTTGGGGCGGACCACAGATACGCAGTATTTT. It specifies CASSLGRTTDTQYF. V is TRBV7-9 and J is TRBJ2-3; D might be TRBD1 (5 bases). There are 14 residues in the CDR3. The V gene lost 3 bases and the J gene lost 2 bases, with 9 bases spanning the gap. CDR1 is SEHNR, CDR2 FQNEAQ, per germline (reference sequence).